These 18 T cell receptor beta chains originate from one sample sequenced in a study of shared clonotypes between healthy human individuals. Clones were sequenced by immunoSEQ multiplex PCR, and TCRdb holds only the in-frame ones, with some missing. The sample has about 1,800,000 clones, less than 95% seen once. CD45RO-negative, CCR7-selected cells formed the naive CD8 fraction, which excluded terminally differentiated effector memory CD45RA+ cells. The sample consisted of naive CD8+ T cells sorted from blood. These receptors were collected from a man aged 18 to 29 in good health.

The chain uses TRBV28 and TRBJ2-7, with 8 bases fitting TRBD1. J was trimmed by 4 bases and V by 5 bases; bases with no gene match: 7. The CDR3 has 14 amino acids. Germline CDR1 reads MDHEN; CDR2 reads SYDVKM. CDR3 in DNA: TGTGCCAGCAGTCCGACAGGGGTCGGGTACGAGCAGTACTTC. Its translation is CASSPTGVGYEQYF. The full variable domain, with the rest looked up from reference TRBV28 and TRBJ2-7, is DVKVTQSSRYLVKRTGEKVFLECVQDMDHENMFWYRQDPGLGLRLIYFSYDVKMKEKGDIPEGYSVSREKKERFSLILESASTNQTSMYLCASSPTGVGYEQYFGPGTRLTVT.

The CDR3: CASSLAEVELTDTQYF. The DNA of the CDR3 is TGCGCCAGCAGCTTAGCGGAGGTCGAGCTCACAGATACGCAGTATTTT. This chain joins TRBV5-1 and TRBJ2-3; possible D gene TRBD2, 5 bases. The CDR3 runs 16 residues. The V end was cut by 2 bases, the J end by 2 bases, with 15 bases between. CDR1 is SGHRS and CDR2 is YFSETQ in the germline V gene.

The chain couples TRBV30 to TRBJ2-3; the D is unclear. The CDR3 runs to 14 residues. V lost 4 bases, J lost 0 bases, and 11 bases lay in between. Germline V gene sequence: CDR1 GTSNPN, CDR2 SVGIG (reference sequence). The CDR3 DNA reads TGTGCCTGGATTATCGGAGATAGCACAGATACGCAGTATTTT. It specifies CAWIIGDSTDTQYF.

The chain couples TRBV29-1 to TRBJ1-2; D is ambiguous. CDR1 and CDR2 from the germline V gene are SQVTM and ANQGSEA. Trimming shortened V by 1 base and J by 7 bases, and 22 bases separated the two germline ends. This CDR3 comprises 16 residues. The CDR3 spells CSVEGLGDPILGGYTF. CDR3 bases: TGCAGCGTTGAAGGTCTAGGAGACCCGATTTTGGGTGGCTACACCTTC.

The CDR3 loop is CAISESTGGFNNEQFF. Written as DNA, the CDR3 is TGTGCCATCAGTGAATCGACAGGGGGCTTTAACAATGAGCAGTTCTTC. V usage is TRBV10-3 and J usage is TRBJ2-1, with 10 bases fitting TRBD1. Germline V gene lookup returns CDR1 ENHRY and CDR2 SYGVKD. Trimming at V came to 3 bases and at J to 5 bases, leaving 7 bases not matched to a gene. The CDR3 extends over 16 amino acids.

The genes are TRBV29-1 and TRBJ2-7, with TRBD2 identical over 8 bases. This CDR3 spans 14 amino acids. Trimming at V came to 1 base and at J to 7 bases, leaving 9 bases not matched to a gene. CDR1 is SQVTM and CDR2 is ANQGSEA in the germline V gene. CDR3 coding DNA: TGCAGCGTTGAAGGGTTAGCGGGACCAGGGGAGCAGTACTTC. This encodes CSVEGLAGPGEQYF.

The chain has TRBV15 and TRBJ1-2; the D is unclear. The CDR3 loop spans 15 amino acids. Trimming stripped 6 bases from V and 4 bases from J, with 18 bases between. Looked up from germline, CDR1 is LNHNV and CDR2 is YYDKDF (reference sequence). The CDR3 region has the DNA TGTGCCACCAGTATCGGCTTCCTTACTCCCTATGGCTACACCTTC. It specifies CATSIGFLTPYGYTF.

This rearrangement joins TRBV27 to TRBJ1-1; TRBD1 might be the D (6 bases). Trimming took 8 bases from V and 2 from J, leaving 15 bases between them. The CDR3 is 14 amino acids. The germline V gene encodes CDR1 MNHEY and CDR2 SMNVEV (reference sequence). Here the CDR3 reads CASSAPGANTEAFF. The DNA for the CDR3 is TGTGCCAGCTCCGCGCCGGGGGCCAACACTGAAGCTTTCTTT.

V usage is TRBV5-4 and J usage is TRBJ2-1; 10 nucleotides match TRBD2. CDR1 SGHNT and CDR2 YYREEE come from the germline V gene (reference sequence). The junction had 8 bases not matched to a gene; V was cut back by 0 bases and J by 8 bases. The CDR3 covers 16 residues. The CDR3 spells CASSLGPSGSFDEQFF. The CDR3 bases are TGTGCCAGCAGCTTGGGGCCTAGCGGGAGTTTCGATGAGCAGTTCTTC.

The CDR3 sequence is CASASSRVGDEQYF. The CDR3 region has the DNA TGTGCTAGTGCTTCCTCCAGGGTGGGGGACGAGCAGTACTTC. The chain employs TRBV12-5 and TRBJ2-7; the D call may be TRBD1 or TRBD2 (5 bases each). The V end was cut by 7 bases, the J end by 5 bases, with 18 bases between. Germline CDR1 reads LGHNT; CDR2 reads FRNRAP. The CDR3 has 14 residues.

CDR3 DNA: TGTGCCAGCAGCAGCGGGAATGCCAACGAGCAGTACTTC. This sequence encodes CASSSGNANEQYF. This sequence joins TRBV5-4 and TRBJ2-7, with TRBD2 identical over 7 bases. The CDR3 extends over 13 amino acids. V gave up 4 bases and J gave up 5 bases; unmatched junction bases: 6. Looked up from germline, CDR1 is SGHNT and CDR2 is YYREEE (reference sequence). Looking up the rest from reference TRBV5-4 and TRBJ2-7 gives the full variable domain: ETGVTQSPTHLIKTRGQQVTLRCSSQSGHNTVSWYQQALGQGPQFIFQYYREEENGRGNFPPRFSGLQFPNYSSELNVNALELDDSALYLCASSSGNANEQYFGPGTRLTVT.

This chain links TRBV27 with TRBJ2-7; the D gene is possibly TRBD2 (6 bases). V lost 0 bases and J 0 bases, leaving 9 bases between the germline ends. The CDR3 has 15 amino acids. Germline V lookup: CDR1 MNHEY, CDR2 SMNVEV (reference sequence). CDR3: CASSLSGRTSYEQYF. DNA of the CDR3: TGTGCCAGCAGTTTATCGGGGAGGACCTCCTACGAGCAGTACTTC.

The V gene is TRBV9, the J gene TRBJ1-6; D may be TRBD1 (6 bases). Trimming removed 3 bases at V and 9 bases at J, with 13 bases between. Germline CDR1 reads SGDLS; CDR2 reads YYNGEE. The CDR3 is made up of 14 amino acids. The CDR3 protein is CASSEGGVGSPLHF. For the CDR3, the DNA is TGTGCCAGCAGCGAGGGGGGGGTTGGTTCACCCCTCCACTTT.

The CDR3 spells CASNAGTFGETQYF. The CDR3 coding sequence is TGCGCCAGCAACGCGGGTACCTTCGGAGAGACCCAGTACTTC. The V and J genes are TRBV10-2 and TRBJ2-5, with D tentatively TRBD2 (5 bases). Germline V gene sequence: CDR1 WSHSY, CDR2 SAAADI. There are 14 residues in the CDR3. V lost 7 bases to trimming and J lost 4 bases, with 16 bases between them.

At least ten counts were recorded for this clone. The gene calls are TRBV27 and TRBJ1-1; D possibly corresponds to TRBD1 (5 bases). Trimming pared 6 bases from V and 3 bases from J, leaving 17 bases between. The CDR3 is made up of 15 amino acids. Germline V gene lookup returns CDR1 MNHEY and CDR2 SMNVEV (reference sequence). CDR3 residues: CASRSDGDRDTEAFF. The CDR3 DNA follows: TGTGCCAGCAGGTCGGATGGGGACCGGGACACTGAAGCTTTCTTT.

The V call is TRBV5-6, the J call TRBJ2-1, with D unclear. The ends were cut back, 2 bases at V and 8 bases at J, with 14 bases in the middle. Germline CDR1 and CDR2: SGHDT and YYEEEE. CDR3 size: 14 residues. CDR3 nucleotide sequence: TGTGCCAGCAGCTTTGGGCTAGAAGGCGATGAGCAGTTCTTC. It encodes CASSFGLEGDEQFF.

The CDR3 nucleotides read TGTGCCTGGACAGACCAGGGGGCTGGCACAGATACGCAGTATTTT. Amino acids: CAWTDQGAGTDTQYF. This chain connects TRBV30 to TRBJ2-3; TRBD1 agrees at 8 bases. Germline CDR1 GTSNPN, CDR2 SVGIG (reference sequence). This CDR3 spans 15 amino acids. V was clipped by 4 bases and J by 1 base; unmatched bases: 7.

The J gene is TRBJ2-3, the V gene TRBV2, with 10 bases aligning to TRBD2. The length of the CDR3 is 15 residues. V was clipped by 6 bases and J by 2 bases; unmatched bases: 5. In germline, CDR1 is SNHLY, CDR2 FYNNEI. The CDR3 DNA sequence: TGTGCCAGCAGCGATACTAGCGGGGTCACAGATACGCAGTATTTT. Its translation is CASSDTSGVTDTQYF.